These T cell receptor beta chains were read from a single sample in a study of blood T cells in healthy people across ages. TCRdb re-analysed the 5' RACE reads in MiXCR, keeping a single row per CDR3 protein. The sample lists around 1,000,000 distinct CDR3 sequences; roughly two fifths were seen once. Sequencing input: blood. These receptors all come from a man younger than 35 in good health. The CDR3 runs from the conserved cysteine through the conserved F or W. D genes are given only for firm matches. Clone size is stated in some rows and not others, as once, few, many or a class when expanded.

CDR3 protein | CDR3 DNA | V gene | CDR3 length | clone size | J gene | D gene
CASRDYSIETQYF | TGCGCCAGCAGAGACTACTCTATAGAGACCCAGTACTTC | TRBV5-1 | 13 | few | TRBJ2-5 | .
CASSLSGARNTEAFF | TGCGCCAGCAGTCTTTCGGGAGCGCGGAACACTGAAGCTTTCTTT | TRBV5-1 | 15 | few | TRBJ1-1 | .
CASRNSGGEYNEQYF | TGTGCCAGCAGGAATAGCGGGGGGGAATACAATGAGCAGTACTTC | TRBV12-3/TRBV12-4 | 15 | . | TRBJ2-7 | TRBD2
CASSLVSLDTQYF | TGTGCCAGCAGTTTGGTCTCTCTAGATACGCAGTATTTT | TRBV28 | 13 | . | TRBJ2-3 | .
CASSYTDAGTVYNEQFF | TGTGCCAGCAGTTACACTGACGCAGGTACGGTTTACAATGAGCAGTTCTTC | TRBV6-2/TRBV6-3 | 17 | . | TRBJ2-1 | .
CASSGGQGRMEQYF | TGCGCCAGCAGCGGGGGACAGGGGAGAATGGAGCAGTACTTC | TRBV4-1 | 14 | . | TRBJ2-5 | TRBD1
CASSLGRGNGELFF | TGTGCTAGCAGCTTAGGACGGGGGAACGGGGAGCTGTTTTTT | TRBV7-7 | 14 | few | TRBJ2-2 | .
CASSLVKVLNEQFF | TGTGCCAGCAGTTTGGTTAAGGTCCTCAATGAGCAGTTCTTC | TRBV12-3/TRBV12-4 | 14 | . | TRBJ2-1 | .
CASSFFYRESKNIQYF | TGTGCCAGCAGCTTTTTTTACAGGGAGTCCAAAAACATTCAGTACTTC | TRBV7-2 | 16 | . | TRBJ2-4 | .
CASTGDTGELFF | TGTGCCAGCACTGGGGATACCGGGGAGCTGTTTTTT | TRBV12-3/TRBV12-4 | 12 | few | TRBJ2-2 | .
CSASNLDRRPQHF | TGCAGTGCTAGTAACCTCGATCGGCGGCCCCAGCATTTT | TRBV20-1 | 13 | . | TRBJ1-5 | .
CASSLRESLAGELFF | TGCGCCAGCAGCTTACGGGAAAGTCTCGCCGGGGAGCTGTTTTTT | TRBV5-1 | 15 | . | TRBJ2-2 | .
CASSLGHLELAKNIQYF | TGTGCCAGCAGCTTAGGGCATCTTGAACTAGCCAAAAACATTCAGTACTTC | TRBV7-9 | 17 | few | TRBJ2-4 | .
CASSPPGLYSNQPQHF | TGTGCCAGCAGCCCCCCGGGACTGTATAGCAATCAGCCCCAGCATTTT | TRBV7-8 | 16 | . | TRBJ1-5 | .
CSARDRDRGPEAFF | TGCAGTGCTAGAGACCGAGACAGGGGGCCCGAGGCTTTCTTT | TRBV20-1 | 14 | . | TRBJ1-1 | TRBD1
CSVEHRVNEQFF | TGCAGCGTAGAGCACAGGGTTAATGAGCAGTTCTTC | TRBV29-1 | 12 | . | TRBJ2-1 | .
CASSLEGTEANYGYTF | TGCGCCAGCAGCTTGGAAGGGACAGAAGCTAACTATGGCTACACCTTC | TRBV5-1 | 16 | many | TRBJ1-2 | TRBD1
CSARRILTSYEQYF | TGCAGTGCTAGAAGGATACTAACCTCCTACGAGCAGTACTTC | TRBV20-1 | 14 | . | TRBJ2-7 | .
CASSMTRATDTQYF | TGTGCCAGCAGTATGACTAGGGCGACAGATACGCAGTATTTT | TRBV27 | 14 | few | TRBJ2-3 | .
CASSLYRGVSYGYTF | TGTGCCAGCAGCTTATACAGGGGGGTGAGCTATGGCTACACCTTC | TRBV11-2 | 15 | few | TRBJ1-2 | TRBD1
CASSQDALNTEAFF | TGTGCCAGCAGCCAAGATGCCCTGAACACTGAAGCTTTCTTT | TRBV3-1 | 14 | . | TRBJ1-1 | .
CASSLGGAPSMHNEQYF | TGTGCCAGCAGCTTAGGGGGCGCCCCGTCCATGCACAATGAGCAGTACTTC | TRBV7-8 | 17 | many | TRBJ2-5 | .
CASSLEQTGNTEAFF | TGCGCCAGCAGCTTGGAACAAACAGGGAACACTGAAGCTTTCTTT | TRBV5-1 | 15 | . | TRBJ1-1 | .
CASSLAAPGAKYQPQHF | TGTGCCAGCAGCTTAGCGGCGCCTGGTGCGAAATATCAGCCCCAGCATTTT | TRBV7-2 | 17 | few | TRBJ1-5 | .
CASSLQGGWGTDTQYF | TGTGCCAGCAGCTTACAGGGAGGCTGGGGCACAGATACGCAGTATTTT | TRBV7-2 | 16 | . | TRBJ2-3 | .
CASSPRGRLYEQYF | TGTGCCAGCAGTCCTAGGGGGCGACTATACGAGCAGTACTTC | TRBV6-1 | 14 | . | TRBJ2-7 | TRBD1
CASSSDRGFQPQHF | TGTGCCAGCAGCTCCGACAGGGGTTTCCAGCCCCAGCATTTT | TRBV7-2 | 14 | . | TRBJ1-5 | TRBD1
CASSQGRSEGKNIQYF | TGTGCCAGCAGCCAGGGACGTTCGGAGGGCAAAAACATTCAGTACTTC | TRBV7-2 | 16 | few | TRBJ2-4 | .
CASSLVRGGNSPLHF | TGTGCCAGCAGCCTTGTTAGGGGAGGGAATTCACCCCTCCACTTT | TRBV28 | 15 | few | TRBJ1-6 | .
CASSHIGGSSYNEQFF | TGCGCCAGCAGCCACATCGGGGGGAGCTCCTACAATGAGCAGTTCTTC | TRBV4-1 | 16 | few | TRBJ2-1 | TRBD2
CASSLVGRGGDSYNEQFF | TGTGCCAGCAGCTTAGTCGGTCGAGGCGGGGACTCCTACAATGAGCAGTTCTTC | TRBV7-2 | 18 | few | TRBJ2-1 | .
CASSQDATATEAFF | TGTGCCAGCAGCCAAGATGCGACAGCTACTGAAGCTTTCTTT | TRBV3-1 | 14 | . | TRBJ1-1 | .
CASSASHSYEQYF | TGTGCCAGCAGTGCCAGTCATTCTTACGAGCAGTACTTC | TRBV27 | 13 | . | TRBJ2-7 | .
CSAPGLAGTGELFF | TGCAGTGCCCCGGGACTAGCGGGTACCGGGGAGCTGTTTTTT | TRBV20-1 | 14 | . | TRBJ2-2 | TRBD2
CASSQAPYSNQPQHF | TGCGCCAGCAGCCAAGCACCTTATAGCAATCAGCCCCAGCATTTT | TRBV4-3 | 15 | . | TRBJ1-5 | .
CASSVTGDQPQHF | TGTGCCAGCAGTGTCACAGGAGATCAGCCCCAGCATTTT | TRBV6-1 | 13 | few | TRBJ1-5 | .
CASSPKYGGASDTQYF | TGTGCCAGCAGCCCCAAATACGGGGGGGCTTCAGATACGCAGTATTTT | TRBV7-9 | 16 | . | TRBJ2-3 | TRBD2
CSARDWGAGVHEQFF | TGCAGTGCTAGAGATTGGGGAGCGGGAGTCCATGAGCAGTTCTTC | TRBV20-1 | 15 | . | TRBJ2-1 | TRBD2
CASRPRDGGYNEQFF | TGTGCCAGCAGGCCCCGGGACGGGGGCTACAATGAGCAGTTCTTC | TRBV12-3/TRBV12-4 | 15 | . | TRBJ2-1 | .
CASTKAASGGLGIQYF | TGTGCCAGCACTAAGGCCGCTAGCGGGGGTCTGGGCATTCAGTACTTC | TRBV6-2/TRBV6-3 | 16 | few | TRBJ2-4 | TRBD2
CSARDPGGGAHNEQYF | TGCAGTGCTAGAGATCCGGGCGGGGGGGCCCACAATGAGCAGTACTTC | TRBV20-1 | 16 | . | TRBJ2-4 | TRBD2
CASSLKGPLYEQYF | TGCGCCAGCAGCTTGAAGGGGCCGCTCTACGAGCAGTACTTC | TRBV5-1 | 14 | . | TRBJ2-7 | .
CASSSSGRNTDTQYF | TGTGCCAGCAGCTCGAGCGGGAGGAACACAGATACGCAGTATTTT | TRBV11-2 | 15 | . | TRBJ2-3 | TRBD2
CASSLELAEAFF | TGTGCCAGCAGTCTAGAGCTCGCTGAAGCTTTCTTT | TRBV2 | 12 | . | TRBJ1-1 | .
CASSVRDTSGYGYTF | TGTGCCAGCAGCGTAAGGGATACCTCTGGCTATGGCTACACCTTC | TRBV9 | 15 | . | TRBJ1-2 | .
CASSLPQTEQFF | TGTGCCAGCAGCTTACCGCAGACTGAGCAGTTCTTC | TRBV7-9 | 12 | . | TRBJ2-1 | .
CASTIAGGENNEQFF | TGTGCCAGTACCATAGCGGGGGGGGAGAACAATGAGCAGTTCTTC | TRBV28 | 15 | few | TRBJ2-1 | TRBD2
CAIGGEGKYGYTF | TGTGCCATCGGGGGAGAGGGAAAATATGGCTACACCTTC | TRBV6-6 | 13 | many | TRBJ1-2 | .
CASSPTTGAYNEQFF | TGCGCCAGCAGCCCTACGACAGGGGCCTACAATGAGCAGTTCTTC | TRBV5-1 | 15 | . | TRBJ2-1 | TRBD1
CATTEWPIQFF | TGTGCCACTACCGAGTGGCCGATACAGTTCTTC | TRBV6-1 | 11 | few | TRBJ2-1 | .
CSAALETGTTNTEAFF | TGCAGTGCTGCACTTGAAACAGGGACCACCAACACTGAAGCTTTCTTT | TRBV20-1 | 16 | . | TRBJ1-1 | .
CASSLEEGRGNHGYTF | TGTGCCAGCAGCTTAGAAGAGGGCAGGGGTAACCATGGCTACACCTTC | TRBV7-2 | 16 | . | TRBJ1-2 | .